The 15 T cell receptor beta chains listed next were all sequenced from one sample in a study of spatial heterogeneity in lung cancer. TCRdb processed the 5' RACE reads anew with MiXCR; each CDR3 protein has one entry. The top ten clones hold approximately 15% of a sample with 20,000 to 25,000 distinct CDR3 sequences, over 6% of them seen once. Time point of the sample: sample taken at primary tumor resection. Specimen: PBMCs, collected at surgery. The receptors stem from a male donor with early-stage non-small cell lung cancer.

This clonotype was seen only a few times. This chain joins TRBV11-2 and TRBJ2-3, with D maybe TRBD2 (6 bases). Trimming pared 2 bases from V and 2 bases from J, leaving 14 bases between. Germline CDR1 is SGHAT and CDR2 is FQNNGV. This CDR3 has 16 residues. This chain's CDR3 is CASSLQRGSITDTQYF. CDR3 sequence (DNA): TGTGCCAGCAGCTTACAACGGGGGAGTATCACAGATACGCAGTATTTT.

This clonotype was counted many times. The chain joins TRBV20-1 to TRBJ1-2; no reliable D call. This CDR3 spans 14 amino acids. Germline V gene sequence: CDR1 DFQATT, CDR2 SNEGSKA (reference sequence). Trimming left V 3 bases short and J 6 bases short, with 17 bases between. CDR3 in DNA: TGCAGTGCTAGCCCCGGACGTCTTTCTCATGGCTACACCTTC. Translation: CSASPGRLSHGYTF.

The chain joins TRBV5-1 to TRBJ2-7; 9 nucleotides agree with TRBD1. The CDR3 has 14 residues. The V and J ends lost 3 bases and 6 bases, in that order; junction bases with no gene match: 7. Germline CDR1 SGHRS, CDR2 YFSETQ. As DNA, the CDR3 is TGCGCCAGCAGCTCGGGACAGGGCCATATCGAGCAGTACTTC. This codes for CASSSGQGHIEQYF. The whole variable domain, filled in from reference TRBV5-1 and TRBJ2-7, reads KAGVTQTPRYLIKTRGQQVTLSCSPISGHRSVSWYQQTPGQGLQFLFEYFSETQRNKGNFPGRFSGRQFSNSRSEMNVSTLELGDSALYLCASSSGQGHIEQYFGPGTRLTVT.

Only a few counts were recorded for this clonotype. The rearrangement links TRBV5-6 to TRBJ2-2; no clear D gene. V was clipped by 2 bases and J by 3 bases, with 11 bases between them. Looked up from germline, CDR1 is SGHDT and CDR2 is YYEEEE. The CDR3 totals 15 residues. This CDR3 is CASSLNPPYTGELFF. The CDR3 DNA is TGTGCCAGCAGCTTAAACCCGCCCTACACCGGGGAGCTGTTTTTT.

In its sample, this clonotype was seen many times. The chain uses TRBV20-1 and TRBJ1-3; D is undetermined. The CDR3 is 11 residues long. Trimming cost V 6 bases and J 4 bases, with 7 bases left between them. Germline V gives CDR1 DFQATT, CDR2 SNEGSKA (reference sequence). The DNA of the CDR3 is TGCAGTGCCCAAATAGGAAACACCATATATTTT. Amino acids: CSAQIGNTIYF.

The table lists this clonotype with many counts. V gene TRBV24-1 combines with J gene TRBJ1-2, with D maybe TRBD1 (6 bases). Germline assignment: CDR1 KGHDR and CDR2 SFDVKD. The V gene lost 4 bases and the J gene lost 8 bases, with 19 bases spanning the gap. The CDR3 covers 15 residues. For the CDR3, the DNA is TGTGCCACCAGTGAACCAGGGGCGTCCTTGGCCGGCTACACCTTC. This sequence encodes CATSEPGASLAGYTF.

This clonotype was found many times. The chain combines TRBV28 with TRBJ1-1, with a weak D call TRBD1 (5 bases). The CDR3 is 11 residues long. Trimming removed 2 bases at V and 7 bases at J, with 5 bases between. The germline gives CDR1 MDHEN, CDR2 SYDVKM. CDR3 DNA sequence: TGTGCCAGCAGTTTAAGGGGTGAAGCTTTCTTT. Its translation: CASSLRGEAFF.

In its sample, this clonotype was seen many times. The chain uses TRBV20-1 and TRBJ2-1; TRBD2 might be the D (6 bases). This CDR3 has 14 amino acids. The V end lost 5 bases, the J end lost 3 bases, and 14 bases lay between the germline ends. Germline lookup yields CDR1 DFQATT and CDR2 SNEGSKA (reference sequence). The CDR3, as DNA: TGCAGTGCTCCGGCGGGACCCCGCTACAATGAGCAGTTCTTC. Translation gives CSAPAGPRYNEQFF.

In the case of this clonotype: A clone one base away is much larger, so this may be a read error. V gene TRBV6-1 combines with J gene TRBJ1-4, with D possibly matching TRBD1 (5 bases). The germline V and J ends were trimmed by 4 bases and 14 bases, with 20 bases remaining between them. The germline gives CDR1 MNHNS, CDR2 SASEGT. The CDR3 has 14 residues. The CDR3 nucleotides are TGTGCCAGCAGTGGCTCGCAGGGTTCAAGAAATCTGTTTTTT. It translates to CASSGSQGSRNLFF.

This clonotype was counted many times. The gene calls are TRBV4-1 and TRBJ2-7; 8 bases agree with TRBD2. The CDR3 is 17 amino acids. The V segment lost 0 bases and the J segment 4 bases; nucleotides outside the gene matches: 11. Germline V gene sequence: CDR1 MGHRA, CDR2 YSYEKL. The CDR3 nucleotides are TGCGCCAGCAGCCAAGAATGGCCGGGAGGGGATTTGTACGAGCAGTACGTC. It translates to CASSQEWPGGDLYEQYV.

This clonotype was picked up many times. The chain recombines TRBV18 with TRBJ2-7, with D unresolved. Trimming shortened V by 6 bases and J by 3 bases, and 6 bases separated the two germline ends. Per germline, CDR1 KGHSH and CDR2 LQKENI. The CDR3 has 11 residues. CDR3 coding DNA: TGTGCCAGCTCCCTTAACTACGAGCAGTACTTC. This translates into CASSLNYEQYF.

This clonotype turned up a few times. The rearrangement uses TRBV19 and TRBJ1-3; D is possibly TRBD1 (6 bases). Germline V CDR1 and CDR2: LNHDA, SQIVND (reference sequence). The CDR3 totals 15 residues. The germline V and J ends were trimmed by 6 bases and 1 base, with 13 bases remaining between them. The chain's CDR3 is CASRWTEPSGNTIYF. CDR3 nucleotide sequence: TGTGCCAGTAGATGGACAGAACCTTCTGGAAACACCATATATTTT.

This clonotype was seen ten or more times. V usage is TRBV15 and J usage is TRBJ1-2; D remains ambiguous. CDR1 is LNHNV, CDR2 YYDKDF, per germline (reference sequence). This CDR3 region has 16 residues. With 0 bases removed from V and 0 bases from J, the gap between germline ends came to 11 bases. CDR3 residues: CATSRDGPSSNYGYTF. CDR3 bases: TGTGCCACCAGCAGAGACGGGCCTTCTTCTAACTATGGCTACACCTTC. The entire variable domain, with the rest obtained from reference TRBV15 and TRBJ1-2, is as follows: DAMVIQNPRYQVTQFGKPVTLSCSQTLNHNVMYWYQQKSSQAPKLLFHYYDKDFNNEADTPDNFQSRRPNTSFCFLDIRSPGLGDTAMYLCATSRDGPSSNYGYTFGSGTRLTVV.

At least ten counts were recorded for this clonotype. V is TRBV29-1 and J is TRBJ2-3; possible D gene TRBD1, 6 bases. The CDR3 covers 13 residues. The V gene's germline CDR1 is SQVTM and CDR2 ANQGSEA. The V and J ends lost 4 bases and 0 bases respectively, with 8 bases between them. CDR3 coding DNA: TGCAGCGTTGGAACAGGGAGCACAGATACGCAGTATTTT. Residues: CSVGTGSTDTQYF.

This clonotype was observed a handful of times. The gene calls are TRBV12-3 or TRBV12-4 and TRBJ1-1, with D tentatively TRBD1 (6 bases). The V end lost 6 bases, the J end lost 2 bases, and 13 bases lay between the germline ends. The CDR3 runs 14 residues. The CDR3 spells CASRWGAQNTEAFF. CDR3 nucleotide sequence: TGTGCCAGCAGATGGGGGGCCCAAAACACTGAAGCTTTCTTT.